These T cell receptor beta chains were read from a single sample in a study of shared clonotypes between healthy human individuals. Here immunoSEQ multiplex PCR was the method, and the copy in TCRdb shows in-frame clones only, minus some. The sample gives roughly 2,000,000 clones, about 95% of which show up once; 1.2% is in the top ten. Input material: naive CD8+ T cells sorted from blood. The receptors originated from a man aged 18 to 35 in good health. Both conserved end residues are part of each CDR3. A D gene is named only where the DNA matches it firmly. Part of the rows lack a size; the others show once, few, many or a class for expanded clones.

v_call	d_call	cdr3_length	j_call	clone_size	cdr3_nt	cdr3_aa
TRBV4-1	TRBD1	15	TRBJ1-3	NA	TGCGCCAGCAGCCAAGACCGGACAGGGGGACACACCATATATTTT	CASSQDRTGGHTIYF
TRBV14	NA	13	TRBJ2-7	once	TGTGCCAGCAGCCAAGATCAGGGTTACGAGCAGTACTTC	CASSQDQGYEQYF
TRBV11-2	TRBD2	18	TRBJ2-7	NA	TGTGCCAGCAGCTTAGGCACTAGCGGGAGGGCCTGGGACCACGAGCAGTACTTC	CASSLGTSGRAWDHEQYF
TRBV13	NA	16	TRBJ2-3	NA	TGTGCCAGCAGCTCTACGCACGGGAGAAATGTAGATACGCAGTATTTT	CASSSTHGRNVDTQYF
TRBV10-2	TRBD2	12	TRBJ2-7	NA	TGCGCCAGCAGGGGGGGGAACTACGAGCAGTACTTC	CASRGGNYEQYF
TRBV19	NA	14	TRBJ1-5	NA	TGTGCCAGTAGGGGGGGACGGGAGTATCAGCCCCAGCATTTT	CASRGGREYQPQHF
TRBV7-8	NA	15	TRBJ2-2	NA	TGTGCCAGCAGCTTCGGGGGCCCGGTCACCGGGGAGCTGTTTTTT	CASSFGGPVTGELFF
TRBV27	TRBD2	15	TRBJ2-1	NA	TGTGCCAGCAGTTTTGGGGGGGGCTCCTACAATGAGCAGTTCTTC	CASSFGGGSYNEQFF
TRBV2	NA	10	TRBJ2-7	NA	TGTGCCAGCAGTTTGGGCGAGCAGTACTTC	CASSLGEQYF
TRBV28	TRBD2	18	TRBJ2-2	NA	TGTGCCAGCAGTCCCTTGGAAGGCCTAGCGGGGGGCACCGGGGAGCTGTTTTTT	CASSPLEGLAGGTGELFF
TRBV5-1	TRBD2	16	TRBJ2-3	NA	TGCGCCAGCAGCTCTATGCTAGCGGGGGGTCGAGATACGCAGTATTTT	CASSSMLAGGRDTQYF
TRBV19	NA	13	TRBJ1-6	NA	TGTGCCAGTAGCTGGGACAAAAATTCACCCCTCCACTTT	CASSWDKNSPLHF
TRBV21-1	NA	18	TRBJ2-1	once	TGTGCCAGCAGAACCGAACAGGGAGAGGACAGGGCTCACAATGAGCAGTTCTTC	CASRTEQGEDRAHNEQFF
TRBV4-1	NA	14	TRBJ1-4	NA	TGCGCCAGCAGCCAAGTCATCTACGATGAAAAACTGTTTTTT	CASSQVIYDEKLFF
TRBV5-1	NA	16	TRBJ2-3	NA	TGCGCCAGCAGCTTGGGTCCTCCCTTATACACAGATACGCAGTATTTT	CASSLGPPLYTDTQYF
TRBV27	NA	12	TRBJ2-7	NA	TGTGCCAGCGGTATCTCAAGATACGAGCAGTACTTC	CASGISRYEQYF
TRBV4-3	NA	14	TRBJ2-1	NA	TGCGCCAGCAGCCAAGGACTAGGAAGCAATGAGCAGTTCTTC	CASSQGLGSNEQFF
TRBV4-1	NA	16	TRBJ1-6	NA	TGCGCCAGCAGCCAAGTTCAAGGTTTGGGTAATTCACCCCTCCACTTT	CASSQVQGLGNSPLHF
TRBV19	NA	15	TRBJ1-1	once	TGTGCCAGTAGTATGCTGACAGACCTCAACACTGAAGCTTTCTTT	CASSMLTDLNTEAFF
TRBV27	TRBD1	14	TRBJ2-7	NA	TGTGCCAGCAGTTTACGGACAGGGGTGAACGAGCAGTACTTC	CASSLRTGVNEQYF
TRBV6-6	NA	15	TRBJ2-5	NA	TGTGCCAGCAGTTACGCCGACAGACCTCAAGAGACCCAGTACTTC	CASSYADRPQETQYF
TRBV5-1	NA	12	TRBJ2-7	NA	TGCGCCAGCAGCTTAGGACCTAACGAGCAGTACTTC	CASSLGPNEQYF
TRBV7-9	TRBD1	17	TRBJ1-1	NA	TGTGCCAGCAGCTCGAGGGTAGGGACAGTTATGAACACTGAAGCTTTCTTT	CASSSRVGTVMNTEAFF
TRBV6-6	NA	16	TRBJ2-1	NA	TGTGCCAGCAGTTACTCGCCTGGACCGGCCGGGGGTGAGCAGTTCTTC	CASSYSPGPAGGEQFF
TRBV4-1	TRBD2	16	TRBJ2-3	once	TGCGCCAGCAGCCATGAGCGGGAGGGCCCTACAGATACGCAGTATTTT	CASSHEREGPTDTQYF
TRBV5-4	TRBD2	15	TRBJ2-2	NA	TGTGCCAGCAGCTTGGAACTAGCGGGAGTAGGGGAGCTGTTTTTT	CASSLELAGVGELFF
TRBV6-1	TRBD2	15	TRBJ2-5	NA	TGTGCCAGCAAAGAGGGGACTAGCTTCACAGAGACCCAGTACTTC	CASKEGTSFTETQYF
TRBV28	TRBD1	15	TRBJ2-7	NA	TGTGCCAGCAGTTTATGGGGACAGGGCATCTACGAGCAGTACTTC	CASSLWGQGIYEQYF